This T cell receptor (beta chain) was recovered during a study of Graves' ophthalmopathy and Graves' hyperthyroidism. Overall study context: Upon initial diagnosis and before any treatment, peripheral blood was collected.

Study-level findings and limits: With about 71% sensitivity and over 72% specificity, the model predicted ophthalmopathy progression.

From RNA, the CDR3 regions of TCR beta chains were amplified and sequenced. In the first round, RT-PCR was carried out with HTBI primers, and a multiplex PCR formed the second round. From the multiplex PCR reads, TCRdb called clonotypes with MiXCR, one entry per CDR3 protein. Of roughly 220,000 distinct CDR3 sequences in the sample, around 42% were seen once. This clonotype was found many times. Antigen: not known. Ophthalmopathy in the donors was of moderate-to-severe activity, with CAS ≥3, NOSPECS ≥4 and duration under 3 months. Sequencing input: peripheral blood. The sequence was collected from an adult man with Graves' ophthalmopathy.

CDR3 nucleotides: TGTGCCAGCAGAAACACCAACACTGAAGCTTTCTTT. This sequence encodes CASRNTNTEAFF. The chain carries TRBV25-1 and TRBJ1-1; no firm D call. V gave up 6 bases and J gave up 2 bases, with 7 bases separating them. The CDR3 covers 12 residues. Germline V gene sequence: CDR1 MGHDK, CDR2 SYGVNS.